These 31 T cell receptor beta chains originate from one sample sequenced in a study of T cell responses to AZD1222 COVID-19 vaccine. Profiling relied on immunoSEQ multiplex PCR, and the TCRdb table lists in-frame clones only, not all of them. The sample lists tens of thousands of clones; approximately 90% were seen once. Source: peripheral blood, taken 28 days after the second AZD1222 dose. These receptor sequences come from an adult who received the AZD1222 COVID-19 vaccine.

The genes are TRBV18 and TRBJ2-5, with D perhaps TRBD1 or TRBD2 (5 bases each). Germline V gene lookup returns CDR1 KGHSH and CDR2 LQKENI. The CDR3 runs 13 residues. V dropped 2 bases and J dropped 3 bases, with 7 bases sitting between them. This CDR3 reads CASSPGTEETQYF. The CDR3, as DNA: TGTGCCAGCTCACCAGGGACGGAAGAGACCCAGTACTTC.

The chain combines TRBV12-3 or TRBV12-4 with TRBJ1-5; D uncertain. The CDR3 spans 13 residues. The V gene lost 7 bases and the J gene lost 1 base, with 8 bases spanning the gap. The DNA of the CDR3 is TGTGCCAGCAATCAGAAAAGCAATCAGCCCCAGCATTTT. Amino acid sequence: CASNQKSNQPQHF.

The rearrangement uses TRBV18 and TRBJ1-5, with TRBD1 matching 7 bases. V shed 1 base, J shed 2 bases, and the junction held 14 bases outside the gene matches. Germline assignment: CDR1 KGHSH and CDR2 LQKENI. This CDR3 comprises 19 residues. The CDR3, as DNA: TGTGCCAGCTCACCACAACGAAGGACAGGCAGTTGGGGCAATCAGCCCCAGCATTTT. This gives the protein CASSPQRRTGSWGNQPQHF.

This chain uses TRBV25-1 with TRBJ2-1; TRBD1 matches 8 bases. V dropped 5 bases and J dropped 4; count of bases not matched to a gene: 4. The CDR3 spans 14 residues. Germline V gene data show CDR1 as MGHDK and CDR2 as SYGVNS. CDR3 sequence reads: CASSWTGIYNEQFF. The CDR3 nucleotides are TGTGCCAGCAGTTGGACAGGGATATACAATGAGCAGTTCTTC.

The rearrangement links TRBV19 to TRBJ1-5; D might be TRBD1 (5 bases). The V end was cut by 0 bases, the J end by 4 bases, with 10 bases between. Looked up from germline, CDR1 is LNHDA and CDR2 is SQIVND (reference sequence). This CDR3 is built from 15 residues. The CDR3 DNA follows: TGTGCCAGTAGTATAGATCTATGGGGGAATCAGCCCCAGCATTTT. Its translation is CASSIDLWGNQPQHF.

The chain joins TRBV12-3 or TRBV12-4 to TRBJ2-7; D call uncertain. V was pared by 3 bases and J by 0 bases, with 6 bases between. This CDR3 comprises 13 residues. In DNA, the CDR3 is TGTGCCAGCAGTTTTCATTCCTCCTACGAGCAGTACTTC. Amino acid sequence: CASSFHSSYEQYF.

This clone was observed a handful of times. This rearrangement joins TRBV19 to TRBJ1-2, with D perhaps matching TRBD1 (5 bases). The CDR3 runs 15 residues. The germline V gene encodes CDR1 LNHDA and CDR2 SQIVND (reference sequence). V lost 7 bases and J 3 bases, leaving 18 bases between the germline ends. This CDR3 reads CASIKVSQEYYGYTF. CDR3 nucleotides: TGTGCCAGTATTAAGGTATCACAGGAGTACTATGGCTACACCTTC.

The chain uses TRBV6-2 or TRBV6-3 and TRBJ1-1; D is possibly TRBD1 (6 bases). Trimming shortened V by 6 bases and J by 0 bases, and 8 bases separated the two germline ends. This CDR3 has 13 residues. Germline V gene lookup returns CDR1 MNHEY and CDR2 SVGEGT. CDR3 in amino acids: CASSQGLNTEAFF. CDR3 nucleotide sequence: TGTGCCAGCAGCCAGGGGTTGAACACTGAAGCTTTCTTT.

CDR3 in DNA: TGTGCCAGTCGACTTGCGGGGGGGGAAGAGCAGTACTTC. This translates into CASRLAGGEEQYF. J is TRBJ2-7 and V is TRBV19; the match to TRBD2 covers 9 bases. The V gene end was trimmed by 8 bases and the J gene end by 7 bases; junction bases not matched to a gene: 9. CDR1 is LNHDA, CDR2 SQIVND, per germline (reference sequence). The CDR3 consists of 13 residues.

This chain uses TRBV7-2 with TRBJ1-3; D unclear. Trimming took 2 bases from V and 2 from J, leaving 16 bases between them. Germline V gene data show CDR1 as SGHTA and CDR2 as FQGNSA. CDR3 length: 17 residues. In nucleotides, the CDR3 is TGTGCCAGCAGCTTACTCTCTGTCCGCGGGGCTGGAAACACCATATATTTT. This sequence encodes CASSLLSVRGAGNTIYF.

The V and J genes are TRBV7-9 and TRBJ2-1; maybe TRBD2 (5 bases). V was clipped by 5 bases and J by 7 bases, with 9 bases between them. The CDR3 length is 12 residues. Germline assignment: CDR1 SEHNR and CDR2 FQNEAQ (reference sequence). The CDR3 loop is CASSNSGNEQFF. The CDR3 DNA reads TGTGCCAGCAGCAACAGCGGTAATGAGCAGTTCTTC.

The chain couples TRBV9 to TRBJ1-2, with 8 bases that match TRBD1. Germline values: CDR1 SGDLS, CDR2 YYNGEE. The V and J ends lost 0 bases and 7 bases, in that order; junction bases with no gene match: 8. The CDR3 consists of 15 residues. The CDR3 DNA follows: TGTGCCAGCAGCGTAGGGGCAGGGGGCCTCGGTGGCTACACCTTC. It translates to CASSVGAGGLGGYTF.

In this sample, this clone turned up once. This rearrangement joins TRBV3-1 (or the pseudogene TRBV3-2) to TRBJ2-5; the D gene is possibly TRBD2 (6 bases). Germline loops: CDR1 LGHDT, CDR2 YNNKEL (reference sequence). The CDR3 is made up of 17 amino acids. Between the trimmed V and J ends, which lost 1 base and 5 bases, there was a span of 20 bases. The CDR3 coding sequence is TGTGCCAGCAGCCAAGTGGGGTCTCTAGCGTCCCATGAGACCCAGTACTTC. The encoded protein is CASSQVGSLASHETQYF.

This rearrangement joins TRBV5-5 to TRBJ2-1; 7 nucleotides line up with TRBD1. The germline CDR1 and CDR2 sequences are SGHKS and YYEKEE (reference sequence). CDR3 length: 16 amino acids. Trimming at V came to 3 bases and at J to 3 bases, leaving 9 bases not matched to a gene. The CDR3 spells CASSSTGNVNYNEQFF. CDR3 in DNA: TGTGCCAGCAGCTCGACAGGGAATGTCAACTACAATGAGCAGTTCTTC.

This chain links TRBV23-1 with TRBJ2-5; D is ambiguous. TRBV23-1 is treated as an ORF (open reading frame) with a function not yet certain. This CDR3 is 14 amino acids long. V was clipped by 2 bases and J by 4 bases, with 11 bases between them. CDR3 protein: CASSQHRWAETQYF. In DNA form, the CDR3 reads TGCGCCAGCAGTCAACATAGGTGGGCAGAGACCCAGTACTTC.

This chain connects TRBV6-5 to TRBJ2-1; D ambiguous. Between the trimmed V and J ends, which lost 2 bases and 8 bases, there was a span of 13 bases. The CDR3 has 14 residues. CDR1 MNHEY and CDR2 SVGAGI come from the germline V gene. CDR3 coding DNA: TGTGCCAGCAGTTACCTTACTTTAGGCCATGAGCAGTTCTTC. The encoded protein is CASSYLTLGHEQFF.

The rearrangement uses TRBV2 and TRBJ2-1; 7 nucleotides align to TRBD1. The V segment lost 6 bases and the J segment 0 bases; nucleotides outside the gene matches: 5. Germline lookup yields CDR1 SNHLY and CDR2 FYNNEI. The CDR3 extends over 15 amino acids. DNA for the CDR3: TGTGCCAGCAGGGGGCCAGGGGGCTCCTACAATGAGCAGTTCTTC. This sequence encodes CASRGPGGSYNEQFF.

The chain links TRBV4-3 to TRBJ1-4, with D unclear. Germline CDR1 is LGHNA and CDR2 is YSLEER. This CDR3 region has 15 residues. V was cut by 4 bases and J by 8 bases, with 17 bases left in between. The CDR3 loop is CASSPSIGPVEKLFF. CDR3 in DNA: TGCGCCAGCAGCCCAAGTATCGGGCCGGTAGAAAAACTGTTTTTT.

The genes are TRBV5-1 and TRBJ1-2, with a weak D call TRBD1 (6 bases). Germline CDR1 is SGHRS and CDR2 is YFSETQ. V dropped 2 bases and J dropped 0 bases, with 14 bases sitting between them. The CDR3 runs to 16 residues. The CDR3 is CASSLGQPTTNYGYTF. The CDR3 DNA sequence: TGCGCCAGCAGCTTAGGACAGCCTACTACTAACTATGGCTACACCTTC.

The rearrangement links TRBV5-6 to TRBJ2-7; D possibly uses TRBD1 or TRBD2 (5 bases each). CDR3 length equals 16 residues. Looked up from germline, CDR1 is SGHDT and CDR2 is YYEEEE. V lost 4 bases and J 0 bases, leaving 17 bases between the germline ends. In nucleotides, the CDR3 is TGTGCCAGCAGCGGGGCCCTGGAGAGGGACTCCTACGAGCAGTACTTC. Translation gives CASSGALERDSYEQYF.

In regard to this clone: Compared with germline, one end of the junction differs, possibly owing to a read error. J is TRBJ2-3 and V is TRBV11-2, with D tentatively TRBD2 (5 bases). The CDR3 contains 17 residues. The V gene's germline CDR1 is SGHAT and CDR2 FQNNGV. The DNA for the CDR3 is TGTGCCAGCAGCTTAGACCTACCGGGCGAGGGCACGGATACGCAGTATTTT. This translates into CASSLDLPGEGTDTQYF.

V usage is TRBV9 and J usage is TRBJ2-7, with D possibly matching TRBD1 (6 bases). CDR3 length: 15 residues. V shed 0 bases and J shed 2 bases, with 12 bases lying between them. CDR1 is SGDLS and CDR2 is YYNGEE in the germline V gene. This chain's CDR3 is CASSVAGDRPYEQYF. The CDR3 bases are TGTGCCAGCAGCGTAGCGGGTGACAGGCCCTACGAGCAGTACTTC.

The chain recombines TRBV7-3 with TRBJ2-7; 8 bases match TRBD1. Losses at the gene ends were 5 bases for V and 4 bases for J; bases not matched to a gene: 4. Looked up from germline, CDR1 is SGHTA and CDR2 is FQGTGA. CDR3 length: 13 residues. CDR3 residues: CASSPGTGYEQYF. The CDR3 region has the DNA TGTGCCAGCAGCCCAGGGACAGGTTACGAGCAGTACTTC.

V usage is TRBV3-1 (or the pseudogene TRBV3-2) and J usage is TRBJ1-1; 8 nucleotides agree with TRBD1. The V and J ends lost 4 bases and 6 bases, in that order; junction bases with no gene match: 10. The CDR3 spans 15 residues. Germline V CDR1 and CDR2: LGHDT, YNNKEL (reference sequence). The CDR3 DNA reads as TGTGCCAGCAGCCCCCGACAGGGGACGGGGGCTGAAGCTTTCTTT. Protein sequence: CASSPRQGTGAEAFF.

A few counts support this clone. The V and J genes are TRBV4-3 and TRBJ2-7; D is possibly TRBD1 (5 bases). CDR1 and CDR2 from the germline V gene are LGHNA and YSLEER. The CDR3 loop spans 14 amino acids. Trimming stripped 0 bases from V and 3 bases from J, with 9 bases between. The CDR3: CASSQERQNYEQYF. The CDR3 DNA follows: TGCGCCAGCAGCCAAGAGAGACAGAACTACGAGCAGTACTTC.

The V gene is TRBV13, the J gene TRBJ2-3; a possible D gene is TRBD2 (7 bases). The V end lost 3 bases, the J end lost 1 base, and 11 bases lay between the germline ends. CDR1 and CDR2 from the germline V gene are PRHDT and FYEKMQ (reference sequence). The CDR3 totals 15 residues. The CDR3 region is CASSFRGGGTDTQYF. The CDR3 bases are TGTGCCAGCAGCTTTCGAGGGGGGGGCACAGATACGCAGTATTTT.

The CDR3 coding sequence is TGTGCCATCACCGACGGACTAGCGGGGGGGGACAATGAGCAGTTCTTC. Translated, it gives CAITDGLAGGDNEQFF. The rearrangement joins TRBV10-3 to TRBJ2-1, with 15 bases fitting TRBD2. The CDR3 extends over 16 amino acids. After removal of 7 bases from V and 5 bases from J, the junction contained 6 bases not matched to a gene. In germline, CDR1 is ENHRY, CDR2 SYGVKD.

The chain employs TRBV3-1 (or the pseudogene TRBV3-2) and TRBJ2-5; D uncertain. The germline CDR1 and CDR2 sequences are LGHDT and YNNKEL (reference sequence). The V end lost 5 bases, the J end lost 3 bases, and 22 bases lay between the germline ends. This CDR3 has 17 residues. CDR3 loop: CASSLSATTISKETQYF. DNA of the CDR3: TGTGCCAGCAGCTTGTCGGCTACGACAATATCTAAAGAGACCCAGTACTTC.

The gene calls are TRBV4-3 and TRBJ2-7; weak D call: TRBD2 (7 bases). This CDR3 spans 16 amino acids. The germline V and J ends were trimmed by 0 bases and 9 bases, with 21 bases remaining between them. CDR1 and CDR2 from the germline V gene are LGHNA and YSLEER. The CDR3 nucleotides are TGCGCCAGCAGCCAAGATATTGGGCGGGGGCCCGAGGGGCAGTACTTC. Its protein is CASSQDIGRGPEGQYF.

The V and J genes are TRBV15 and TRBJ2-3; D call uncertain. V gave up 0 bases and J gave up 1 base, with 8 bases separating them. This CDR3 has 15 amino acids. Looked up from germline, CDR1 is LNHNV and CDR2 is YYDKDF (reference sequence). CDR3 DNA: TGTGCCACCAGCAGAGAATATAGTGGCACAGATACGCAGTATTTT. This sequence encodes CATSREYSGTDTQYF. Supplemented by reference TRBV15 and TRBJ2-3, the full variable domain reads DAMVIQNPRYQVTQFGKPVTLSCSQTLNHNVMYWYQQKSSQAPKLLFHYYDKDFNNEADTPDNFQSRRPNTSFCFLDIRSPGLGDTAMYLCATSREYSGTDTQYFGPGTRLTVL.

The chain combines TRBV5-1 with TRBJ2-6; 7 nucleotides align to TRBD1. Germline V gene lookup returns CDR1 SGHRS and CDR2 YFSETQ. This CDR3 comprises 17 residues. V was clipped by 2 bases and J by 1 base; unmatched bases: 6. CDR3 in amino acids: CASSFTGARSGANVLTF. CDR3 bases: TGCGCCAGCAGCTTTACAGGGGCCCGATCTGGGGCCAACGTCCTGACTTTC.